This passage covers 17 T cell receptor beta chains from one sample sequenced in a study of T-cell reconstitution after alpha-beta-depleted transplantation in children (dated by TCRdb to about 2016). The library was prepared using PCR. The sequencer listed for this sample is Illumina HiSeq 2500. To normalize quantification of the TCRbeta repertoire, the TCR libraries were built with molecular barcoding that relied on unique molecular identifiers. TCRdb itself trimmed the public reads at Q25 with fastp, ran MiXCR and retained productive beta chains. Rows are unified per CDR3 protein, each entry keeping the most common DNA and genes. In all, the sample holds around 960,000 distinct CDR3 sequences, and around 30% of those were seen once. The ten largest clones represent about 28% of the sample. What this sample's treatment or condition label stands for: allogeneic hematopoietic cell transplantation with graft depleted of TCRalphabeta T cells and CD19 B cells.

This material consisted of PBMCs, mostly from graft donor cells, taken 360 days after TCRalphabeta/CD19-depleted stem cell transplant. Source of these receptors: a boy in the first two years of life who had a stem cell transplant for SCID, so the T cells may come from the graft donor.

This clonotype was detected many times. Relative to the germline gene, one junction end is altered; a read error may explain this. J is TRBJ2-1 and V is TRBV12-3 or TRBV12-4; TRBD2 agrees at 12 bases. This CDR3 region has 15 residues. CDR3 region: CASSSGLAGNNEQFF. CDR3 in DNA: TGCGCCAGCAGCTCCGGACTAGCGGGGAACAATGAGCAGTTCTTC.

This sequence joins TRBV6-2 or TRBV6-3 and TRBJ2-6; maybe TRBD1 (5 bases). Germline CDR1 MNHEY, CDR2 SVGEGT. The germline V and J ends were trimmed by 0 bases and 0 bases, with 18 bases remaining between them. This CDR3 region has 20 residues. CDR3: CASSYSSLGPESSGANVLTF. DNA of the CDR3: TGTGCCAGCAGTTACTCGAGTCTGGGGCCGGAAAGCTCTGGGGCCAACGTCCTGACTTTC.

This clonotype was detected only a few times. The chain employs TRBV12-3 or TRBV12-4 and TRBJ2-1; tentatively, D is TRBD1 (5 bases). There are 14 residues in the CDR3. Trimming left V 5 bases short and J 5 bases short, with 13 bases between. In DNA form, the CDR3 reads TGTGCCAGCAGTCTAGGACACCCGAACAATGAGCAGTTCTTC. Amino acid sequence: CASSLGHPNNEQFF.

The V call is TRBV6-1, the J call TRBJ1-2; D uncertain. Trimming removed 6 bases at V and 2 bases at J, with 10 bases between. This CDR3 has 13 amino acids. CDR1 is MNHNS and CDR2 is SASEGT in the germline V gene. CDR3 sequence (DNA): TGTGCCAGCAGGATCGGCCTCAACTATGGCTACACCTTC. Translation gives CASRIGLNYGYTF.

This chain uses TRBV11-2 with TRBJ2-5; a weak D match, TRBD1 (5 bases). The CDR3 has 15 residues. V lost 4 bases, J lost 6 bases, and 18 bases lay in between. CDR1 SGHAT and CDR2 FQNNGV come from the germline V gene. For the CDR3, the DNA is TGTGCCAGCAGCTCCCTTGAGTCAGGGATGAAGACCCAGTACTTC. This gives the protein CASSSLESGMKTQYF.

This clonotype was counted only a few times. CDR3 coding DNA: TGTGCCAGCAGAATTGGAGGAACCGGGGAGCTGTTTTTT. This translates into CASRIGGTGELFF. The chain combines TRBV28 with TRBJ2-2; possible D gene TRBD2, 5 bases. With 6 bases removed from V and 5 bases from J, the gap between germline ends came to 10 bases. Germline loops: CDR1 MDHEN, CDR2 SYDVKM. The CDR3 totals 13 residues.

J is TRBJ2-7 and V is TRBV4-1; 10 positions match TRBD2. The trim removed 4 bases at V and 3 bases at J, leaving 6 bases unmatched. The CDR3 length is 15 residues. CDR1 MGHRA and CDR2 YSYEKL come from the germline V gene. Here the CDR3 reads CASSRWTSGYYEQYF. For the CDR3, the DNA is TGCGCCAGCAGCCGTTGGACTAGCGGCTACTACGAGCAGTACTTC.

This clonotype has a handful of counts. J is TRBJ2-2 and V is TRBV18, with a tentative D call TRBD1 (5 bases). The germline V gene encodes CDR1 KGHSH and CDR2 LQKENI. With 8 bases removed from V and 5 bases from J, the gap between germline ends came to 18 bases. This CDR3 spans 15 amino acids. The CDR3 DNA is TGTGCCAGCATCGCCTTAGGGGTCGCGACCGGGGAGCTGTTTTTT. It translates to CASIALGVATGELFF.

This chain joins TRBV4-1 and TRBJ2-7, with D tentatively TRBD1 (5 bases). The germline V gene encodes CDR1 MGHRA and CDR2 YSYEKL. The CDR3 spans 15 residues. Trimming pared 1 base from V and 4 bases from J, leaving 14 bases between. The CDR3 nucleotides are TGCGCCAGCAGCCAAGCGGTCAGGGTTCCTTACGAGCAGTACTTC. This gives the protein CASSQAVRVPYEQYF.

The chain combines TRBV15 with TRBJ1-4; D not resolved. Germline assignment: CDR1 LNHNV and CDR2 YYDKDF (reference sequence). Trimming pared 0 bases from V and 3 bases from J, leaving 11 bases between. This CDR3 is 16 amino acids long. The CDR3 nucleotides are TGTGCCACCAGCAGAGATCAGGTTATAGCTAATGAAAAACTGTTTTTT. Its translation: CATSRDQVIANEKLFF.

The V and J genes are TRBV4-2 and TRBJ2-3, with TRBD2 matching over 13 bases. The junction had 7 bases not matched to a gene; V was cut back by 2 bases and J by 2 bases. CDR1 LGHNA and CDR2 YNFKEQ come from the germline V gene. The length of the CDR3 is 18 residues. The CDR3 loop reads CASSQLSTSGGYTDTQYF. Written as DNA, the CDR3 is TGTGCCAGCAGCCAACTCTCGACTAGCGGGGGGTACACAGATACGCAGTATTTT.

The chain links TRBV10-3 to TRBJ1-1; D is possibly TRBD1 (5 bases). This CDR3 contains 15 residues. Trimming removed 4 bases from V and 2 bases from J, with 14 bases in between. Germline CDR1 reads ENHRY; CDR2 reads SYGVKD. The CDR3 reads CAISVKGRGNTEAFF. In DNA form, the CDR3 reads TGTGCCATCAGTGTTAAGGGGCGCGGAAACACTGAAGCTTTCTTT.

This clonotype was found a few times. The chain joins TRBV4-1 to TRBJ2-2, with D possibly matching TRBD2 (6 bases). The CDR3 consists of 15 residues. Germline CDR1 reads MGHRA; CDR2 reads YSYEKL. Trimming stripped 1 base from V and 2 bases from J, with 8 bases between. Here the CDR3 reads CASSQVGLNTGELFF. CDR3 nucleotides: TGCGCCAGCAGCCAAGTGGGACTTAACACCGGGGAGCTGTTTTTT.

The gene calls are TRBV7-7 and TRBJ2-1; D possibly corresponds to TRBD1 (5 bases). Trimming cost V 3 bases and J 6 bases, with 15 bases left between them. CDR1 SSHAT and CDR2 FNYEAQ come from the germline V gene (reference sequence). The CDR3 extends over 15 amino acids. The CDR3 protein is CASSLHPWGGNEQFF. In nucleotides, the CDR3 is TGTGCCAGCAGCTTGCATCCATGGGGCGGCAATGAGCAGTTCTTC.

This clonotype was found a few times. This chain links TRBV6-1 with TRBJ2-2; 7 bases are shared with TRBD1. CDR1 is MNHNS, CDR2 SASEGT, per germline. V trimming: 7 bases; J trimming: 2 bases; junction bases outside the gene matches: 4. The CDR3 covers 14 residues. The CDR3 bases are TGTGCCAGCATCTGGGACAGCAACACCGGGGAGCTGTTTTTT. This translates into CASIWDSNTGELFF.

V and J are TRBV10-2 and TRBJ2-7, with 12 bases matching TRBD1. The V segment lost 3 bases and the J segment 2 bases; nucleotides outside the gene matches: 11. The CDR3 is 18 amino acids. The germline V gene encodes CDR1 WSHSY and CDR2 SAAADI. Written as DNA, the CDR3 is TGCGCCAGCAGTGATCCCCCCGGCGGGACAGGGGGCCCCTACGAGCAGTACTTC. Protein sequence: CASSDPPGGTGGPYEQYF.

The CDR3: CAASGGARNYGYTF. The DNA of the CDR3 is TGTGCCGCCTCTGGAGGGGCGCGGAACTATGGCTACACCTTC. The rearrangement uses TRBV10-3 and TRBJ1-2, with D possibly TRBD1 on 5 matching bases. V was clipped by 11 bases and J by 2 bases, with 18 bases between them. Germline assignment: CDR1 ENHRY and CDR2 SYGVKD. This CDR3 region has 14 residues.